This T cell receptor (beta chain) was sequenced during a study of blood T cell repertoires in COVID-19. Study information: Both acute and convalescent COVID-19 samples were obtained from the United States, Italy and Spain.

Per the original data handling: Scientists estimated how many nucleated cells there were by amplifying reference gene primers. Some clones are missing from TCRdb's copy, which holds only in-frame ones; the method was immunoSEQ multiplex PCR. V, J and clone size derive from that table, while D and trimming were established from the DNA sequence. The table lists roughly 200,000 clones, roughly 88% of them singletons, with over 9.5% in the top ten. V dropped 5 bases and J dropped 5; count of bases not matched to a gene: 3. The CDR3 has 13 residues. V and J are TRBV12-3 or TRBV12-4 and TRBJ2-1; 7 positions match TRBD1. The clonotype was recovered from a human donor with active or convalescent COVID-19. The donor label of this sample is uncertain. The sequenced material came from peripheral blood. CDR3 protein: CASSPGTDNEQFF. The DNA of the CDR3 is TGTGCCAGCAGTCCCGGGACAGACAATGAGCAGTTCTTC.